This TCR beta chain derives from a study of T cell responses to AZD1222 COVID-19 vaccine. Findings and caveats of the study: Spike-specific TCR breadth and depth went up after people got two AZD1222 doses.

Here immunoSEQ multiplex PCR was the method, and the copy in TCRdb shows in-frame clones only, minus some. The sample yields about 140,000 clones, about 90% seen once. Germline V gene lookup returns CDR1 WNHNN and CDR2 SYGVQD (reference sequence). The CDR3 length is 14 residues. The V gene lost 6 bases and the J gene lost 1 base, with 12 bases spanning the gap. Regarding this clone: Its specificity is unknown.

The source was peripheral blood, collected 28 days after the second dose of the MenACWY control vaccine. This rearrangement joins TRBV10-1 to TRBJ2-5; no clear D. This clonotype originated in an adult who received the MenACWY meningococcal vaccine as a control. This CDR3 reads CASSLPVIQETQYF. CDR3 in DNA: TGCGCCAGCAGCCTACCAGTTATCCAAGAGACCCAGTACTTC.